This TCR beta chain appears in the sequencing data of a study of T cell responses to AZD1222 COVID-19 vaccine (dated by TCRdb to about 2021). Describing the broader study: AZD1222 recipients with second doses at about 4 weeks or about 12 weeks were pooled, because spike-specific TCR depth and breadth did not differ between schedules. Trial participants were enrolled by age into 18-55, 56-69 and 70-plus year subgroups, with 148, 28 and 57 TCR-sequenced participants respectively. A total of around 240 trial participants underwent TCR sequencing, of whom about 200 had received two doses of AZD1222 and 26 had received two doses of the MenACWY control vaccine.

Study-wide findings and limitations: Conclusions about previously exposed vaccinees are limited, since just 5 to 7 AZD1222 recipients were seropositive for SARS-CoV-2 at baseline. In the small 56-69-year group, the increase in depth fell short of significance, most likely because of low power. After two AZD1222 doses, both the breadth and the depth of spike-specific TCRs were significantly higher than at day 0 and than in MenACWY recipients. Because no day 14 peak-response samples were available, repertoires were characterized only after the peak T cell response. Nearly half of unique spike-specific TCRs reportedly recognized epitopes outside regions mutated in the B.1.351 and B.1.1.7 variants. CD4 TCRs associated with the vaccine covered the entire spike protein, and the dominant responses were in regions 160-218 and 743-854. Participants were mostly white British and included more females than males, and it was suggested by the authors that clonal diversity may have been underestimated.

Remarks on this clone: What antigen it recognizes has not been identified. Base qualities were left out, and no much larger clone turns up one base away.

V loses 5 bases, J loses 9 bases, and the germline ends lie 14 bases apart. The germline V gene gives CDR1 as SGHVS and CDR2 as FNYEAQ. The CDR3 sequence holds 13 residues, the cysteine and phenylalanine included. Only the CDR3 region is kept as DNA, spanning 39 bases read in frame from base 1. The CDR3 regions of human TCRbeta chains were analyzed by immunosequencing. The published analysis was carried out like this. Repertoire TCRs were matched against a reference library of SARS-CoV-2-specific TCRs generated with the MIRA antigen-specificity platform. Breadth was defined as the fraction of unique TCRs that were SARS-CoV-2-associated. Depth was defined as the fraction of total T cells that were SARS-CoV-2-associated. Using the MIRA data, each spike-specific TCR was assigned both to the spike region to which the TCR was reactive and to a CD4 or CD8 class. Log10-transformed breadth and depth values were compared by one-way ANOVA with Sidak's multiple comparisons tests. Here the immuneACCESS table is served through TCRdb, limited to in-frame sequences with V and J called. Missing clones are a known gap in these copies; in checked studies unresolved V genes cover under half, and the rest lacks a known reason. For V, J and clone size, that table is used; D and trimming come from the DNA. The sample yields about 160,000 clones; 75% to 95% were counted once. The biggest ten clones account for about 1.6% of the sample.

What the time point label conveys for this sample: baseline before first vaccination. Samples from vaccinated people were obtained from the UK trials COV001 and COV002, which included a single-blind randomized controlled phase 2/3 trial of AZD1222 (ChAdOx1 nCoV-19) in healthy adults. Trial participant PBMC samples were collected at day 0 and day 28 after the second dose for TCRbeta chain sequencing. Recombination linked TRBV7-6 to TRBJ2-1, with TRBD1 as a weak D call on 6 bases. Source: peripheral blood, taken on day 0 of AZD1222 vaccination. This sequence was found in an adult in good health. The CDR3 loop reads CASSLQGNGEQFF. The nucleotides read TGTGCCAGCAGCCTCCAGGGGAATGGTGAGCAGTTCTTC.